The 15 T cell receptor beta chains given below trace back to one sample, sequenced in a study of blood T cell repertoires in COVID-19. Sequencing used immunoSEQ multiplex PCR; TCRdb keeps in-frame clones, though not all of them. Among fewer than 400,000 clones listed, around four fifths were seen once. Source material: peripheral blood. These receptors were collected from a man aged 25-40 years with active or convalescent COVID-19.

This chain links TRBV5-1 with TRBJ1-3; D gene uncertain. Trimming stripped 0 bases from V and 5 bases from J, with 9 bases between. The germline V gene has CDR1 SGHRS and CDR2 YFSETQ. The CDR3 is made up of 14 amino acids. CDR3 sequence: CASSLGAQRNTIYF. DNA of the CDR3: TGCGCCAGCAGCTTGGGGGCACAGAGAAACACCATATATTTT.

This clone was counted only a few times. The chain combines TRBV6-5 with TRBJ1-5; D ambiguous. Germline CDR1 is MNHEY and CDR2 is SVGAGI. Trimming removed 9 bases from V and 6 bases from J, with 12 bases in between. This CDR3 has 12 residues. For the CDR3, the DNA is TGTGCCAGTCATACGGGAGGTCAGCCCCAGCATTTT. Its translation: CASHTGGQPQHF.

The V gene is TRBV18, the J gene TRBJ2-1; 7 bases agree with TRBD1. This CDR3 spans 19 amino acids. V gave up 2 bases and J gave up 3 bases; unmatched junction bases: 16. Germline V lookup: CDR1 KGHSH, CDR2 LQKENI. The CDR3 loop reads CASSPNVGSGRGNYNEQFF. In DNA, the CDR3 is TGTGCCAGCTCACCAAATGTTGGATCTGGCAGGGGGAACTACAATGAGCAGTTCTTC.

V usage is TRBV30 and J usage is TRBJ1-5, with 7 bases aligning to TRBD1. This CDR3 has 13 residues. Germline CDR1 is GTSNPN and CDR2 is SVGIG (reference sequence). The trim removed 2 bases at V and 6 bases at J, leaving 4 bases unmatched. CDR3: CAWSLTGSQPQHF. CDR3 nucleotides: TGTGCCTGGAGTTTGACAGGGAGTCAGCCCCAGCATTTT.

Written as DNA, the CDR3 is TGTGCCAGCAGTATGACCCAAGGGAGCACTGAAGCTTTCTTT. As protein: CASSMTQGSTEAFF. This rearrangement joins TRBV6-5 to TRBJ1-1, with D hard to call. Germline CDR1 reads MNHEY; CDR2 reads SVGAGI. Trimming took 5 bases from V and 4 from J, leaving 14 bases between them. The length of the CDR3 is 14 residues.

This chain uses TRBV11-3 with TRBJ2-5; D possibly corresponds to TRBD2 (6 bases). The V gene's germline CDR1 is SGHNT and CDR2 YENEEA. The CDR3 has 14 residues. Deletions cut 4 bases from V and 3 bases from J, with 12 bases between. The CDR3 protein is CASSSGTPEETQYF. In DNA form, the CDR3 reads TGTGCCAGCAGCTCAGGGACTCCGGAAGAGACCCAGTACTTC.

Concerning this clone: The same CDR3 is also encoded by other DNA sequences in this sample. The chain has TRBV19 and TRBJ1-5, with TRBD1 as a possible D gene (5 bases). V was trimmed by 6 bases and J by 4 bases, leaving 10 bases between them. The V gene's germline CDR1 is LNHDA and CDR2 SQIVND (reference sequence). The CDR3 has 13 residues. CDR3: CASSGTLNQPQHF. As DNA, the CDR3 is TGTGCCAGTAGCGGGACTCTAAATCAGCCCCAGCATTTT.

The rearrangement uses TRBV29-1 and TRBJ1-5; TRBD1 matches at 10 bases. J gave up 7 bases and V 6 bases, and 12 bases lay outside the gene matches. CDR3 size: 15 residues. CDR1 and CDR2 from the germline V gene are SQVTM and ANQGSEA. In DNA, the CDR3 is TGCAGCGTCTGGGACAGGGGTTCATCAGGACAGCCCCAGCATTTT. This gives the protein CSVWDRGSSGQPQHF.

This clone appeared a single time. V is TRBV7-9 and J is TRBJ2-2, with D unresolved. This CDR3 spans 12 amino acids. Germline V gives CDR1 SEHNR, CDR2 FQNEAQ (reference sequence). V was clipped by 6 bases and J by 8 bases, with 10 bases between them. CDR3 residues: CASSSFGGELFF. DNA of the CDR3: TGTGCCAGCAGTTCCTTCGGGGGGGAGCTGTTTTTT.

The V call is TRBV18, the J call TRBJ2-4; 9 nucleotides align to TRBD1. Germline loops: CDR1 KGHSH, CDR2 LQKENI. This CDR3 has 17 residues. The V segment lost 3 bases and the J segment 0 bases; nucleotides outside the gene matches: 6. In DNA, the CDR3 is TGTGCCAGCTCACCTTCAACAGGGGGCCTAGCCAAAAACATTCAGTACTTC. Protein product: CASSPSTGGLAKNIQYF.

This clone was counted once. V is TRBV15 and J is TRBJ1-3; D ambiguous. The CDR3 has 11 residues. The V and J ends lost 5 bases and 7 bases respectively, with 6 bases between them. CDR1 and CDR2 from the germline V gene are LNHNV and YYDKDF (reference sequence). The CDR3 bases are TGTGCCACCAGCCGCGGGAACACCATATATTTT. It specifies CATSRGNTIYF.

This rearrangement joins TRBV7-2 to TRBJ2-1, with 10 bases matching TRBD2. J was trimmed by 8 bases and V by 2 bases; bases with no gene match: 9. Germline V gene data show CDR1 as SGHTA and CDR2 as FQGNSA. This CDR3 comprises 16 residues. The CDR3 DNA reads TGTGCCAGCAGCTTATCTGCTAGCGGGAGAGAATATGAGCAGTTCTTC. Protein product: CASSLSASGREYEQFF.

The count of this clone is one. This CDR3 is also generated by other DNA sequences in the sample. The chain has TRBV2 and TRBJ1-6; TRBD1 matches at 8 bases. CDR3 length: 13 amino acids. CDR1 SNHLY and CDR2 FYNNEI come from the germline V gene. V dropped 6 bases and J dropped 10; count of bases not matched to a gene: 5. This chain's CDR3 is CASRDREGSPLHF. The CDR3 bases are TGTGCCAGCAGGGACAGGGAGGGCTCACCCCTCCACTTT.

This clone was counted a single time. J is TRBJ2-7 and V is TRBV15; 12 nucleotides line up with TRBD1. V lost 5 bases, J lost 4 bases, and 6 bases stayed unmatched. Germline V gene sequence: CDR1 LNHNV, CDR2 YYDKDF (reference sequence). The length of the CDR3 is 15 residues. The CDR3 region is CATSAGGQGAYEQYF. The CDR3 DNA reads as TGTGCCACCAGCGCAGGGGGACAGGGGGCTTACGAGCAGTACTTC.

This clone turned up a few times. The rearrangement uses TRBV2 and TRBJ1-4, with D possibly being TRBD1 (5 bases). This CDR3 spans 15 amino acids. Germline V gene sequence: CDR1 SNHLY, CDR2 FYNNEI. With 3 bases removed from V and 6 bases from J, the gap between germline ends came to 14 bases. CDR3 nucleotide sequence: TGTGCCAGCAGTGATCGGAGGGGCATGGATGAAAAACTGTTTTTT. Amino acid sequence: CASSDRRGMDEKLFF. Combining the CDR3 with reference TRBV2 and TRBJ1-4 gives the whole variable domain EPEVTQTPSHQVTQMGQEVILRCVPISNHLYFYWYRQILGQKVEFLVSFYNNEISEKSEIFDDQFSVERPDGSNFTLKIRSTKLEDSAMYFCASSDRRGMDEKLFFGSGTQLSVL.